This TCR beta chain was captured in a study of shared clonotypes between healthy human individuals. About the study: A few men and a couple of women, aged 18 to 49, were donors. Used for every donor were three CD4 naive, three CD4 memory, two CD8 naive and one CD8 memory plate.

The CDR3 is 12 residues long. The V gene end was trimmed by 6 bases and the J gene end by 2 bases; junction bases not matched to a gene: 1. CDR1 is SNHLY and CDR2 is FYNNEI in the germline V gene. Broader study findings: Among the subsets, naive ones generally showed larger estimated richness than memory ones.

Original processing notes: ImmunoSEQ junction-only sequences lacked quality scores, so their filtering differed. Produced via immunoSEQ multiplex PCR; TCRdb's table is partial and in-frame only. The V and J calls and clone size were taken over from that table, and D and trimming were inferred from the DNA. The table lists almost 750,000 clones, 72% of them singletons. Remarks on this clone: The antigen remains unidentified.

The sequenced material came from memory CD4+ T cells sorted from blood. Subset denoted: CD45RA-negative fraction. This receptor was identified in a woman in her 30s in good health. The chain employs TRBV2 and TRBJ2-7; 7 nucleotides line up with TRBD1. As DNA, the CDR3 is TGTGCCAGCAGGGGACAGACCTACGAGCAGTACTTC. Protein sequence: CASRGQTYEQYF.